The next 21 T cell receptor beta chains were all read from a single sample in a study of blood T cell repertoires in COVID-19. Data came from immunoSEQ multiplex PCR; TCRdb stores just in-frame clones and leaves some out. The sample shows fewer than 90,000 clones, about four fifths of them seen only once. Sequenced: peripheral blood. The origin of the receptors is a man between 70 and 80 years old with COVID-19, enrolled during active disease.

V usage is TRBV15 and J usage is TRBJ2-5; D unclear. The CDR3 sequence is 12 residues long. Trimming pared 5 bases from V and 1 base from J, leaving 5 bases between. CDR1 LNHNV and CDR2 YYDKDF come from the germline V gene (reference sequence). The CDR3 nucleotides read TGTGCCACCAGCCGGTCCCAAGAGACCCAGTACTTC. Translating it yields CATSRSQETQYF.

This chain connects TRBV21-1 to TRBJ2-1; the table's D call, TRBD2, was not checked against the DNA. TRBV21-1 is a pseudogene locus. The CDR3 loop spans 16 amino acids. CDR3 in amino acids: CASSLPSGSPYNEQFF. In DNA, the CDR3 is TGTGCCAGCAGCTTGCCCAGCGGGAGCCCCTACAATGAGCAGTTCTTC.

The chain employs TRBV27 and TRBJ2-7; TRBD2 matches 8 bases. The CDR3 covers 15 residues. Germline CDR1 MNHEY, CDR2 SMNVEV (reference sequence). V dropped 6 bases and J dropped 4; count of bases not matched to a gene: 11. The CDR3 is CASRETGTRVYEQYF. The CDR3 nucleotides are TGTGCCAGCAGAGAAACCGGGACTAGAGTTTACGAGCAGTACTTC.

The V gene is TRBV27, the J gene TRBJ2-7, with 7 bases fitting TRBD1. The germline V gene encodes CDR1 MNHEY and CDR2 SMNVEV (reference sequence). Unmatched junction bases numbered 7, after V lost 4 bases and J lost 7 bases. This CDR3 spans 13 amino acids. CDR3 nucleotides: TGTGCCAGCAGTTCAATGACAGGGCGGGAGCAGTACTTC. As protein: CASSSMTGREQYF.

The chain combines TRBV28 with TRBJ2-2; D possibly corresponds to TRBD1 (5 bases). The CDR3 is made up of 17 amino acids. V was clipped by 7 bases and J by 1 base, with 19 bases between them. Germline lookup yields CDR1 MDHEN and CDR2 SYDVKM. The CDR3 here is CASTLSGNSLNTGELFF. In DNA, the CDR3 is TGTGCCAGCACCCTATCAGGGAACAGTTTGAACACCGGGGAGCTGTTTTTT.

This clone was recorded a few times. This chain uses TRBV18 with TRBJ1-3, with D possibly TRBD1 on 6 matching bases. The V gene lost 5 bases and the J gene lost 0 bases, with 14 bases spanning the gap. The CDR3 contains 16 residues. Germline assignment: CDR1 KGHSH and CDR2 LQKENI. The CDR3 region is CASSARDNPSGNTIYF. DNA for the CDR3: TGTGCCAGCTCAGCCCGGGACAACCCCTCTGGAAACACCATATATTTT.

V and J are TRBV19 and TRBJ1-6, with D possibly TRBD1 on 6 matching bases. The CDR3 extends over 13 amino acids. The V gene lost 4 bases and the J gene lost 6 bases, with 7 bases spanning the gap. CDR1 is LNHDA and CDR2 is SQIVND in the germline V gene (reference sequence). CDR3 sequence reads: CASSTQGNSPLHF. CDR3 in DNA: TGTGCCAGTAGTACACAGGGTAATTCACCCCTCCACTTT.

The chain employs TRBV7-2 and TRBJ2-1, with D possibly being TRBD2 (5 bases). Germline V gene data show CDR1 as SGHTA and CDR2 as FQGNSA. The CDR3 is 15 residues long. V was shortened by 2 bases and J by 2 bases, with 10 bases between the two germline ends. CDR3 in amino acids: CASSLRVRAYNEQFF. The DNA of the CDR3 is TGTGCCAGCAGCTTAAGAGTGCGGGCCTACAATGAGCAGTTCTTC.

A few counts support this clone. This chain links TRBV9 with TRBJ2-7; D may be TRBD1 (6 bases). V lost 2 bases, J lost 1 base, and 10 bases lay in between. The CDR3 length is 14 residues. Germline CDR1 and CDR2: SGDLS and YYNGEE. For the CDR3, the DNA is TGTGCCAGCAGCGTCACAGGGTTTTCCTACGAGCAGTACTTC. It specifies CASSVTGFSYEQYF.

The V call is TRBV7-3, the J call TRBJ2-1; 7 bases align to TRBD2. Germline CDR1 is SGHTA and CDR2 is FQGTGA. This CDR3 is built from 16 residues. The V segment lost 5 bases and the J segment 6 bases; nucleotides outside the gene matches: 13. The CDR3 coding sequence is TGTGCCAGCAGCCCACACGGGGGGTCGGGACGCAATGAGCAGTTCTTC. Residues: CASSPHGGSGRNEQFF.

The chain uses TRBV6-5 and TRBJ2-5; 9 nucleotides align to TRBD2. The length of the CDR3 is 15 residues. V lost 2 bases, J lost 3 bases, and 4 bases stayed unmatched. Germline values: CDR1 MNHEY, CDR2 SVGAGI. Written as DNA, the CDR3 is TGTGCCAGCAGTTACGGTGGACTAGCGAAAGAGACCCAGTACTTC. This translates into CASSYGGLAKETQYF.

V usage is TRBV5-5 and J usage is TRBJ2-7, with D tentatively TRBD1 (5 bases). Trimming shortened V by 0 bases and J by 5 bases, and 9 bases separated the two germline ends. CDR1 SGHKS and CDR2 YYEKEE come from the germline V gene (reference sequence). The CDR3 is 13 residues long. DNA of the CDR3: TGTGCCAGCAGCTTGGAGGGGAACCACGAGCAGTACTTC. Translating it yields CASSLEGNHEQYF.

This chain links TRBV28 with TRBJ2-7, with 12 bases lining up with TRBD1. V lost 2 bases and J lost 6; bases outside the gene matches: 5. CDR3 length: 15 amino acids. The germline gives CDR1 MDHEN, CDR2 SYDVKM. The CDR3 loop is CASSLRGTGGFEQYF. The CDR3 nucleotides are TGTGCCAGCAGTTTAAGGGGGACAGGGGGCTTCGAGCAGTACTTC.

This chain uses TRBV30 with TRBJ2-7; TRBD1 matches 10 bases. Germline CDR1 GTSNPN, CDR2 SVGIG (reference sequence). This CDR3 region has 14 residues. With 4 bases clipped from V and 4 bases from J, the junction kept 7 bases outside the gene matches. The CDR3, as DNA: TGTGCCTGGAACGCCGGGACAGGGGATTACGAGCAGTACTTC. It translates to CAWNAGTGDYEQYF.

The chain employs TRBV19 and TRBJ2-7; 10 nucleotides line up with TRBD1. The CDR3 totals 16 residues. CDR1 and CDR2 from the germline V gene are LNHDA and SQIVND (reference sequence). Trimming took 1 base from V and 2 from J; bases not matched to a gene: 5. CDR3 bases: TGTGCCAGTAGTATAGGCGGGACAGGGGTGACCTACGAGCAGTACTTC. As protein: CASSIGGTGVTYEQYF.

The chain couples TRBV6-5 to TRBJ2-7, with D maybe TRBD2 (6 bases). The germline V gene has CDR1 MNHEY and CDR2 SVGAGI. V lost 5 bases, J lost 1 base, and 12 bases lay in between. The CDR3 sequence is 14 residues long. The CDR3 DNA follows: TGTGCCAGCAGTCCCAGCGGGCTTTCCTACGAGCAGTACTTC. Translation: CASSPSGLSYEQYF.

The chain links TRBV28 to TRBJ1-2, with D tentatively TRBD1 (5 bases). Per the germline V gene, CDR1 is MDHEN and CDR2 is SYDVKM. V was pared by 5 bases and J by 3 bases, with 16 bases between. CDR3 size: 15 residues. This chain's CDR3 is CASSPTAKGHYGYTF. For the CDR3, the DNA is TGTGCCAGCAGTCCTACAGCAAAGGGGCACTATGGCTACACCTTC.

The chain links TRBV4-2 to TRBJ2-1; TRBD2 matches 7 bases. The CDR3 totals 14 residues. Losses at the gene ends were 3 bases for V and 10 bases for J; bases not matched to a gene: 9. Looked up from germline, CDR1 is LGHNA and CDR2 is YNFKEQ. The CDR3 region is CASSQGNRAGEQFF. CDR3 DNA sequence: TGTGCCAGCAGCCAGGGAAATAGAGCGGGGGAGCAGTTCTTC.

The chain employs TRBV19 and TRBJ1-5; 9 positions match TRBD1. There are 15 residues in the CDR3. Germline-derived CDR1 and CDR2 are LNHDA and SQIVND (reference sequence). V shed 3 bases, J shed 6 bases, and the junction held 6 bases outside the gene matches. DNA for the CDR3: TGTGCCAGTAGTATCGGGACAGGGTACGTTCAGCCCCAGCATTTT. Translation gives CASSIGTGYVQPQHF. The variable domain in full, completed from reference TRBV19 and TRBJ1-5, reads DGGITQSPKYLFRKEGQNVTLSCEQNLNHDAMYWYRQDPGQGLRLIYYSQIVNDFQKGDIAEGYSVSREKKESFPLTVTSAQKNPTAFYLCASSIGTGYVQPQHFGDGTRLSIL.

The gene calls are TRBV25-1 and TRBJ2-5; maybe TRBD1 (6 bases). The CDR3 runs 14 residues. V shed 4 bases and J shed 2 bases, with 11 bases lying between them. CDR1 and CDR2 from the germline V gene are MGHDK and SYGVNS. The CDR3 nucleotides are TGTGCCAGCAGTGGCACAGGGTTTCAAGAGACCCAGTACTTC. The encoded protein is CASSGTGFQETQYF. Using reference TRBV25-1 and TRBJ2-5 for the parts outside the CDR3, the full variable domain is EADIYQTPRYLVIGTGKKITLECSQTMGHDKMYWYQQDPGMELHLIHYSYGVNSTEKGDLSSESTVSRIRTEHFPLTLESARPSHTSQYLCASSGTGFQETQYFGPGTRLLVL.

The rearrangement links TRBV5-4 to TRBJ1-2; TRBD1 might be the D (6 bases). CDR3 length: 13 residues. V lost 3 bases and J lost 7, with 13 bases in between. Germline values: CDR1 SGHNT, CDR2 YYREEE (reference sequence). The DNA for the CDR3 is TGTGCCAGCAGCTCCCAGGGGCCGGGTGGCTACACCTTC. Protein sequence: CASSSQGPGGYTF. The whole variable domain, remainder taken from reference TRBV5-4 and TRBJ1-2, is ETGVTQSPTHLIKTRGQQVTLRCSSQSGHNTVSWYQQALGQGPQFIFQYYREEENGRGNFPPRFSGLQFPNYSSELNVNALELDDSALYLCASSSQGPGGYTFGSGTRLTVV.